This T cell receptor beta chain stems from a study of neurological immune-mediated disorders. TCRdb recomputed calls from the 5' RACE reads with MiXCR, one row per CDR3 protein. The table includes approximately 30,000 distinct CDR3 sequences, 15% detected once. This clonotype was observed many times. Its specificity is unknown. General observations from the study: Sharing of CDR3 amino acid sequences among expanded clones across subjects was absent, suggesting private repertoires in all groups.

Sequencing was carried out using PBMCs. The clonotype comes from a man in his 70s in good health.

The CDR3 DNA follows: TGCAGCACAACCGGCTCTACCGTCTACGAGCAGTACTTC. Translated, it gives CSTTGSTVYEQYF. The chain employs TRBV29-1 and TRBJ2-7; no reliable D call. Germline V gene data show CDR1 as SQVTM and CDR2 as ANQGSEA. V was clipped by 8 bases and J by 3 bases, with 17 bases between them. The CDR3 has 13 residues.